This TCR beta chain came from a study of regulatory T cells in long-lasting Graves disease. Stated time point: persistent/refractory GD, antithyroid drugs over 5 years with positive TRAb. RNA isolated from PBMCs was used to make the TCR library. Concerning this clonotype: The target antigen is unknown.

The germline V gene has CDR1 LNHDA and CDR2 SQIVND (reference sequence). V was cut by 10 bases and J by 3 bases, with 22 bases left in between. The CDR3 sequence is 15 residues long. For TCR beta, libraries came from iRepertoire HTBI primers and Arm-PCR of CDR3 regions. Each CDR3 protein gets one entry after TCRdb re-called the multiplex PCR reads with MiXCR. The sample has around 460,000 distinct CDR3 sequences; 20% to 25% are singletons. Points from the study as a whole: Persistent cases of Graves' showed reduced TCR diversity relative to newly diagnosed patients. It was possible that the small sample size reduced accuracy.

J is TRBJ2-7 and V is TRBV19; either TRBD1 or TRBD2 may fit D (5 bases each). The sample here was peripheral blood mononuclear cells (PBMCs), taken when the disease was refractory, from a patient treated with antithyroid drugs. This TCR was sampled from a female donor with Graves disease. CDR3 sequence reads: CATKGVEGGLYEQYF. The CDR3 nucleotides read TGTGCCACCAAAGGGGTTGAAGGAGGTCTCTACGAGCAGTACTTC.